This passage covers 17 T cell receptor beta chains from one sample sequenced in a study of blood T cell repertoires in COVID-19. Assay used: immunoSEQ multiplex PCR; TCRdb lists only in-frame clones, some missing. The table includes some 150,000 clones, 87% detected once. The sequenced sample was peripheral blood. The receptor set was obtained from a man aged 50-60 years with active COVID-19.

The sample holds one count of this clone. V is TRBV10-3 and J is TRBJ2-1; 8 nucleotides agree with TRBD2. V shed 0 bases and J 3 bases; nucleotides not matched to a gene: 4. This CDR3 spans 16 amino acids. Per the germline V gene, CDR1 is ENHRY and CDR2 is SYGVKD. DNA for the CDR3: TGTGCCATCAGTGAGTCGAGCGGGGGAATCTACAATGAGCAGTTCTTC. The encoded protein is CAISESSGGIYNEQFF.

The rearrangement uses TRBV6-5 and TRBJ1-2; 9 positions agree with TRBD1. The CDR3 runs to 14 residues. From germline, CDR1 is MNHEY and CDR2 SVGAGI. V lost 6 bases, J lost 5 bases, and 7 bases stayed unmatched. CDR3 sequence (DNA): TGTGCCAGCAGCAGAATACAGGGGGCGTATGGCTACACCTTC. Residues: CASSRIQGAYGYTF.

This clone was counted a few times. The V gene is TRBV7-2, the J gene TRBJ2-7; unclear D gene. CDR1 and CDR2 (germline): SGHTA, FQGNSA. V lost 1 base and J lost 3, with 7 bases in between. CDR3 size: 13 residues. This chain's CDR3 is CASSLGAFYEQYF. The CDR3, as DNA: TGTGCCAGCAGCTTAGGGGCTTTCTACGAGCAGTACTTC.

The chain carries TRBV7-9 and TRBJ2-5; 12 nucleotides align to TRBD2. This CDR3 region has 18 residues. Trimming took 5 bases from V and 5 from J; bases not matched to a gene: 15. CDR1 and CDR2 from the germline V gene are SEHNR and FQNEAQ (reference sequence). The CDR3 here is CASSPLPAGLAGKETQYF. The CDR3 nucleotides are TGTGCCAGCAGCCCCCTCCCGGCGGGACTAGCGGGCAAGGAGACCCAGTACTTC.

The chain recombines TRBV9 with TRBJ2-3; 7 nucleotides line up with TRBD2. Per germline, CDR1 SGDLS and CDR2 YYNGEE. This CDR3 has 15 amino acids. After removal of 4 bases from V and 6 bases from J, the junction contained 11 bases not matched to a gene. CDR3: CASSTTSPGGDTQYF. The CDR3 DNA follows: TGTGCCAGCAGCACTACTTCCCCCGGGGGGGATACGCAGTATTTT.

CDR3 sequence reads: CASSQGDSSSTDTQYF. The CDR3, as DNA: TGTGCCAGCAGCCAAGGGGACAGTTCCTCCACAGATACGCAGTATTTT. V gene TRBV14 combines with J gene TRBJ2-3; 7 bases match TRBD1. From germline, CDR1 is SGHDN and CDR2 FVKESK. This CDR3 is 16 amino acids long. Trimming removed 1 base from V and 2 bases from J; junction bases left unmatched: 6.

The V gene is TRBV6-5, the J gene TRBJ2-7; D is ambiguous. Germline CDR1 MNHEY, CDR2 SVGAGI. V lost 6 bases and J 6 bases, leaving 9 bases between the germline ends. The CDR3 has 11 amino acids. CDR3 sequence (DNA): TGTGCCAGCAGCTTCCCGGGCGAGCAGTACTTC. Translation: CASSFPGEQYF.

This chain connects TRBV19 to TRBJ1-4; TRBD1 matches at 7 bases. Unmatched junction bases numbered 5, after V lost 5 bases and J lost 5 bases. This CDR3 contains 14 residues. Per the germline V gene, CDR1 is LNHDA and CDR2 is SQIVND (reference sequence). The CDR3 spells CASSRDRLNEKLFF. CDR3 DNA sequence: TGTGCCAGTAGTCGGGACAGACTCAATGAAAAACTGTTTTTT. Full variable domain (rest looked up from reference TRBV19 and TRBJ1-4): DGGITQSPKYLFRKEGQNVTLSCEQNLNHDAMYWYRQDPGQGLRLIYYSQIVNDFQKGDIAEGYSVSREKKESFPLTVTSAQKNPTAFYLCASSRDRLNEKLFFGSGTQLSVL.

V gene TRBV5-6 combines with J gene TRBJ1-2, with D maybe TRBD1 (6 bases). The V end was cut by 4 bases, the J end by 2 bases, with 12 bases between. Germline V lookup: CDR1 SGHDT, CDR2 YYEEEE. This CDR3 is built from 14 residues. CDR3 residues: CASSGLQGNYGYTF. Here the CDR3 DNA reads TGTGCCAGCAGCGGGCTGCAGGGGAACTATGGCTACACCTTC.

The CDR3 nucleotides are TGTGCCAGCAGTTCCCCGGACATTTCAGCCAAAAACATTCAGTACTTC. Amino acid sequence: CASSSPDISAKNIQYF. V is TRBV6-5 and J is TRBJ2-4, with D perhaps matching TRBD1 (5 bases). The V gene lost 4 bases and the J gene lost 0 bases, with 13 bases spanning the gap. This CDR3 comprises 16 residues. Germline V gene sequence: CDR1 MNHEY, CDR2 SVGAGI.

This chain joins TRBV19 and TRBJ2-7, with TRBD1 as a possible D gene (6 bases). This CDR3 contains 13 residues. Per the germline V gene, CDR1 is LNHDA and CDR2 is SQIVND (reference sequence). V lost 3 bases to trimming and J lost 1 base, with 7 bases between them. The CDR3 DNA reads as TGTGCCAGTAGTATCGGACAGTCCTACGAGCAGTACTTC. This encodes CASSIGQSYEQYF.

V usage is TRBV5-4 and J usage is TRBJ2-1; D is perhaps TRBD1 (6 bases). CDR1 SGHNT and CDR2 YYREEE come from the germline V gene (reference sequence). The CDR3 loop spans 16 amino acids. The V end was cut by 4 bases, the J end by 3 bases, with 17 bases between. CDR3 protein: CASSMAGGSSYNEQFF. The CDR3 DNA reads as TGTGCCAGCAGCATGGCTGGGGGCAGTAGCTACAATGAGCAGTTCTTC.

The CDR3 loop is CASSFSRSYEQYF. Here the CDR3 DNA reads TGTGCCAGCAGCTTCTCCAGGTCCTACGAGCAGTACTTC. The genes are TRBV5-6 and TRBJ2-7; no clear D. This CDR3 is built from 13 residues. Germline-derived CDR1 and CDR2 are SGHDT and YYEEEE. V was cut by 2 bases and J by 1 base, with 7 bases left in between.

The chain employs TRBV5-1 and TRBJ2-1; TRBD2 matches 15 bases. Germline lookup yields CDR1 SGHRS and CDR2 YFSETQ. V lost 4 bases, J lost 8 bases, and 4 bases stayed unmatched. This CDR3 region has 15 residues. This CDR3 reads CASSPGLAGGDEQFF. In nucleotides, the CDR3 is TGCGCCAGCAGCCCGGGACTAGCGGGGGGCGATGAGCAGTTCTTC.

This clone has just one count. The V and J genes are TRBV5-6 and TRBJ2-3; D is perhaps TRBD2 (6 bases). Trimming removed 6 bases at V and 3 bases at J, with 14 bases between. Germline V lookup: CDR1 SGHDT, CDR2 YYEEEE. This CDR3 has 14 amino acids. CDR3 protein: CASTSGDRTDTQYF. The CDR3 region has the DNA TGTGCCAGCACCTCGGGGGACCGGACAGATACGCAGTATTTT.

CDR3 in amino acids: CASSYWGTSGGNGELFF. CDR3 bases: TGTGCCAGCAGTTACTGGGGGACTAGCGGGGGAAACGGGGAGCTGTTTTTT. V is TRBV6-2 or TRBV6-3 and J is TRBJ2-2, with 14 bases fitting TRBD2. This CDR3 contains 17 residues. Germline V gene sequence: CDR1 MNHEY, CDR2 SVGEGT. Trimming cost V 1 base and J 7 bases; bases outside gene matches: 5.

This sequence joins TRBV4-2 and TRBJ1-1; 8 nucleotides agree with TRBD1. J lost 3 bases, V lost 7 bases, and 13 bases had no gene match. Germline V gene lookup returns CDR1 LGHNA and CDR2 YNFKEQ. The CDR3 is 16 amino acids. CDR3: CASTRMTGEGYTEAFF. CDR3 bases: TGTGCCAGCACCCGAATGACAGGGGAAGGGTACACTGAAGCTTTCTTT.